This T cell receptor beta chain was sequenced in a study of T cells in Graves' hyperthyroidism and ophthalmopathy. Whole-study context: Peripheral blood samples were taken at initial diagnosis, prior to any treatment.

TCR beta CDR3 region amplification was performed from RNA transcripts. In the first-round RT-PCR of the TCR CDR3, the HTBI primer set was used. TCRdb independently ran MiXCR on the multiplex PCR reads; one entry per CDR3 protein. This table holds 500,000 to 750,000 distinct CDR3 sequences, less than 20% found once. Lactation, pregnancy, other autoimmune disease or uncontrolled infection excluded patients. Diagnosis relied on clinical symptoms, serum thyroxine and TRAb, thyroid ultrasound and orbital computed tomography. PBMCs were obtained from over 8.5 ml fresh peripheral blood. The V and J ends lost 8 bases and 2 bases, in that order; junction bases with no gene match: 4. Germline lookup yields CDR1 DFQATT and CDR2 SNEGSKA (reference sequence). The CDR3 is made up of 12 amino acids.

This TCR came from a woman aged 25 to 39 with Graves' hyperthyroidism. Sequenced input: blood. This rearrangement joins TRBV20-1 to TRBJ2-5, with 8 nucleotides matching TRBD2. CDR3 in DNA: TGCAGTAGCGGGAGCCCACAAGAGACCCAGTACTTC. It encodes CSSGSPQETQYF.